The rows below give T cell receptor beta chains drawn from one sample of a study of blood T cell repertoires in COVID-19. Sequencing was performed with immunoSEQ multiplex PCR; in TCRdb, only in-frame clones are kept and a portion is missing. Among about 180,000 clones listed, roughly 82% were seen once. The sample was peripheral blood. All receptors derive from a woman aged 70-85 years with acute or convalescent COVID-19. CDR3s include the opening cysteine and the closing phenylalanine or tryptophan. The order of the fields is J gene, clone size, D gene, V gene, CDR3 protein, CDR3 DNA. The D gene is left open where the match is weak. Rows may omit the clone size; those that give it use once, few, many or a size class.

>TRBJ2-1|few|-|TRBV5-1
CASSLEGQGYNEQFF
TGCGCCAGCAGCTTGGAGGGCCAGGGTTACAATGAGCAGTTCTTC
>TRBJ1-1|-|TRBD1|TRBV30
CAWTRPGTGYGTEAFF
TGTGCCTGGACCAGGCCGGGGACAGGGTATGGCACTGAAGCTTTCTTT
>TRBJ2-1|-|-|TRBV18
CASSPQAGYNEQFF
TGTGCCAGCTCACCGCAGGCGGGCTACAATGAGCAGTTCTTC
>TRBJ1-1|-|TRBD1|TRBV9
CASSDRDRNTEAFF
TGTGCCAGCAGCGACCGGGACAGGAACACTGAAGCTTTCTTT
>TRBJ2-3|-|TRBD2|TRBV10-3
CAIMVAGGSTDTQYF
TGTGCCATCATGGTAGCGGGGGGGAGCACAGATACGCAGTATTTT
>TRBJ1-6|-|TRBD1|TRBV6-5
CASSSQGGSPLHF
TGTGCCAGCAGTTCACAGGGGGGGTCACCCCTCCACTTT
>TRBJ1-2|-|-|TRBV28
CASSLSLGYYGYTF
TGTGCCAGCAGTTTGAGTCTGGGCTACTATGGCTACACCTTC
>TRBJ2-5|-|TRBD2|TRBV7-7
CASSSSGLAGGPETQYF
TGTGCCAGCAGTTCATCGGGACTAGCGGGAGGGCCGGAGACCCAGTACTTC
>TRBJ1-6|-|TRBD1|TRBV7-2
CASSFRQGVGNSPLHF
TGTGCCAGCAGCTTTCGGCAGGGGGTCGGTAATTCACCCCTCCACTTT
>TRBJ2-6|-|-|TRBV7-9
CASSLGSSGANVLTF
TGTGCCAGCAGCTTAGGGAGCTCTGGGGCCAACGTCCTGACTTTC
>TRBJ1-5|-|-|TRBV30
CAWTDRNSNQPQHF
TGTGCCTGGACCGACAGAAATAGCAATCAGCCCCAGCATTTT
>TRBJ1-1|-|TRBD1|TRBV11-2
CASSSGDRRNTEAFF
TGTGCCAGCAGCTCAGGGGACAGGAGGAACACTGAAGCTTTCTTT
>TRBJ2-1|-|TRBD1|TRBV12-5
CASGLGTGAGNEQFF
TGTGCTAGTGGTTTGGGGACAGGGGCGGGCAATGAGCAGTTCTTC
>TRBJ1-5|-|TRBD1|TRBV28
CASSFTGQGAGQPQHF
TGTGCCAGCAGTTTTACGGGACAGGGGGCCGGGCAGCCCCAGCATTTT
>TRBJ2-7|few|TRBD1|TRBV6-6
CASSRDSYEQYF
TGTGCCAGCAGCAGGGACAGCTACGAGCAGTACTTC
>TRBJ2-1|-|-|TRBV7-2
CASSLQTGVGNEQFF
TGTGCCAGCAGCTTACAGACGGGAGTAGGCAATGAGCAGTTCTTC
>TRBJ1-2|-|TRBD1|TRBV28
CASRTGGYGYTF
TGTGCCAGCAGAACAGGGGGTTATGGCTACACCTTC
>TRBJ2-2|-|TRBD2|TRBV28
CATRTSGRGGAGELFF
TGTGCCACCAGGACTAGCGGGAGGGGAGGGGCCGGGGAGCTGTTTTTT
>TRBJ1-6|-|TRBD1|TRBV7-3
CASSSQGANSPLHF
TGTGCCAGCAGCTCTCAGGGGGCTAATTCACCCCTCCACTTT
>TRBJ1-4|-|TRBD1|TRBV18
CASSRTQGASEKLFF
TGTGCCAGCTCACGAACACAGGGGGCGAGTGAAAAACTGTTTTTT
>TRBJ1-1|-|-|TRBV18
CASSPQVQENTEAFF
TGTGCCAGCTCACCACAGGTTCAGGAGAACACTGAAGCTTTCTTT
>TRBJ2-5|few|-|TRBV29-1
CSVVWGDQYF
TGCAGCGTTGTCTGGGGGGACCAGTACTTC
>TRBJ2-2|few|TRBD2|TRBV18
CASSPGLGETGELFF
TGTGCCAGCTCACCGGGACTAGGGGAGACCGGGGAGCTGTTTTTT
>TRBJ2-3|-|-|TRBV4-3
CASSQDRRDTQYF
TGCGCCAGCAGCCAAGATAGGAGGGATACGCAGTATTTT
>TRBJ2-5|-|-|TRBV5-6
CASSPPTGQETQYF
TGTGCCAGCAGCCCACCCACAGGCCAAGAGACCCAGTACTTC
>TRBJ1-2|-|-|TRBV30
CAWSQRTEVGYTF
TGTGCCTGGAGTCAAAGGACAGAGGTCGGCTACACCTTC
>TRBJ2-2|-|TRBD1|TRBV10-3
CAISETGVTGELFF
TGTGCCATCAGTGAGACAGGGGTCACCGGGGAGCTGTTTTTT